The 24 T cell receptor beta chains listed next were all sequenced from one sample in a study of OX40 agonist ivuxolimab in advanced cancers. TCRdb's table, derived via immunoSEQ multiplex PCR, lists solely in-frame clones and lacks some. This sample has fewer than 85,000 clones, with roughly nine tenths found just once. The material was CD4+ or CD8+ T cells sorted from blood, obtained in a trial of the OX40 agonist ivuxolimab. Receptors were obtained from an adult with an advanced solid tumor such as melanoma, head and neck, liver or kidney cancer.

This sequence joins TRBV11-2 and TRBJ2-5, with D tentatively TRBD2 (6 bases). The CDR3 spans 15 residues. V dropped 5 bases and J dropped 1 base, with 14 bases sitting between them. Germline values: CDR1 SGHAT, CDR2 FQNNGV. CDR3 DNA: TGTGCCAGCAGCCTCACGGGGGACCGCCAAGAGACCCAGTACTTC. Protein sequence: CASSLTGDRQETQYF.

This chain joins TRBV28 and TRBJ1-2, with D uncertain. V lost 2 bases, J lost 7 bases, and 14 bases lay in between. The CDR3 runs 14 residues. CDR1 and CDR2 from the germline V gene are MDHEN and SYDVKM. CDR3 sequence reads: CASSLHHLQSGYTF. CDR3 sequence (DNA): TGTGCCAGCAGTTTACACCACTTACAGTCTGGCTACACCTTC.

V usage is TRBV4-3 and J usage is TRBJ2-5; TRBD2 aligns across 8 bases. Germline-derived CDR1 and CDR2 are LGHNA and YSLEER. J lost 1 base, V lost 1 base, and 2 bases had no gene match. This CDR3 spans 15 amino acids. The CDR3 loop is CASSQAAGVQETQYF. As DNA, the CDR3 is TGCGCCAGCAGCCAAGCAGCGGGAGTCCAAGAGACCCAGTACTTC.

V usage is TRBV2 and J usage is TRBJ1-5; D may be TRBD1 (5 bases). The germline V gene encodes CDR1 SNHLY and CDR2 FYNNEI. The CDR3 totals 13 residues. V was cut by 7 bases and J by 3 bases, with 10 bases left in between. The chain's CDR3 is CASKGDPNQPQHF. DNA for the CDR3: TGTGCCAGCAAAGGGGACCCCAATCAGCCCCAGCATTTT.

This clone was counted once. The DNA of the CDR3 is TGTGCCAGCAGCTCGAAGGGGGTATGGAACACCATATATTTT. Encoded protein: CASSSKGVWNTIYF. The J gene is TRBJ1-3, the V gene TRBV11-1; perhaps TRBD1 as D (6 bases). Looked up from germline, CDR1 is SGHAT and CDR2 is FQDESV (reference sequence). This CDR3 has 14 amino acids. V gave up 4 bases and J gave up 7 bases, with 14 bases separating them. Full variable domain (remainder filled in from reference TRBV11-1 and TRBJ1-3): EAEVAQSPRYKITEKSQAVAFWCDPISGHATLYWYRQILGQGPELLVQFQDESVVDDSQLPKDRFSAERLKGVDSTLKIQPAELGDSAMYLCASSSKGVWNTIYFGEGSWLTVV.

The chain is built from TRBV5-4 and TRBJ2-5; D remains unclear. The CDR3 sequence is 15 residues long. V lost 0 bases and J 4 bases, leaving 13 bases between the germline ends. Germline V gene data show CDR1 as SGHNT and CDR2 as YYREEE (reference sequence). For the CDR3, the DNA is TGTGCCAGCAGCTTGGCTGGGCCGTTCACAGAGACCCAGTACTTC. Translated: CASSLAGPFTETQYF.

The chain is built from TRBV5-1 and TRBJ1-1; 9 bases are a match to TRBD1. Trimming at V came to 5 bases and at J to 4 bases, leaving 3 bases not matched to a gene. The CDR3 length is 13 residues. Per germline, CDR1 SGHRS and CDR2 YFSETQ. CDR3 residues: CASSVTGGTEAFF. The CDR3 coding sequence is TGCGCCAGCAGTGTGACAGGGGGCACTGAAGCTTTCTTT.

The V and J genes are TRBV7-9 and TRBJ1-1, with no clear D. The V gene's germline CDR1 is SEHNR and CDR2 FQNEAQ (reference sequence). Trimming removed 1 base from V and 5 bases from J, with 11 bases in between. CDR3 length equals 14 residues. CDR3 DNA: TGTGCCAGCAGCTTAGTTGGCGGCTTAACTGAAGCTTTCTTT. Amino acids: CASSLVGGLTEAFF.

In DNA form, the CDR3 reads TGTGCCAGCTCACCACGGGGTAGCGGGGGGGACTGGAATGAGCAGTTCTTC. It yields the protein CASSPRGSGGDWNEQFF. This rearrangement joins TRBV18 to TRBJ2-1, with 11 bases fitting TRBD2. The length of the CDR3 is 17 residues. V trimming: 1 base; J trimming: 7 bases; junction bases outside the gene matches: 9. CDR1 and CDR2 (germline): KGHSH, LQKENI.

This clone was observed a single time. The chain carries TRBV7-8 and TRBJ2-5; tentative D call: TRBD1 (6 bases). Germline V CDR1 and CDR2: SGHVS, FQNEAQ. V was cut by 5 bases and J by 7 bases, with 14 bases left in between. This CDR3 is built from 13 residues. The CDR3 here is CASSLGGAGTQYF. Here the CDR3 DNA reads TGTGCCAGCAGCCTTGGGGGCGCCGGGACCCAGTACTTC.

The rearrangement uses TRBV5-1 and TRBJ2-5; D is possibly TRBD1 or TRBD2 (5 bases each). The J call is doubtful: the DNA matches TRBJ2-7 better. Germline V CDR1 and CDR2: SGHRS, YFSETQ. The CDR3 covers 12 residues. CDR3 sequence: CASSLGDGEQYF. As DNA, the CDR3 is TGCGCCAGCAGCCTGGGGGACGGCGAGCAGTACTTC.

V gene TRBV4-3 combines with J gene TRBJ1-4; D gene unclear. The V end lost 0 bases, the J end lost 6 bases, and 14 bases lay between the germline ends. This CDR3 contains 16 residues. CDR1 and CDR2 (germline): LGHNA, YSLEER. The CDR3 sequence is CASSQEGGWIHEKLFF. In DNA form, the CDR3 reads TGCGCCAGCAGCCAAGAGGGAGGATGGATTCATGAAAAACTGTTTTTT.

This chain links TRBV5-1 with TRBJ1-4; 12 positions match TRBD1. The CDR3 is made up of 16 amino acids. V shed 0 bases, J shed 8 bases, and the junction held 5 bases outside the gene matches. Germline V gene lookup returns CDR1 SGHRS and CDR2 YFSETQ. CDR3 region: CASSLAGTGGSEKLFF. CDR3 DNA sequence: TGCGCCAGCAGCTTGGCCGGGACAGGGGGCTCAGAAAAACTGTTTTTT. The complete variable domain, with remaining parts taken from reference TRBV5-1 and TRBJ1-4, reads KAGVTQTPRYLIKTRGQQVTLSCSPISGHRSVSWYQQTPGQGLQFLFEYFSETQRNKGNFPGRFSGRQFSNSRSEMNVSTLELGDSALYLCASSLAGTGGSEKLFFGSGTQLSVL.

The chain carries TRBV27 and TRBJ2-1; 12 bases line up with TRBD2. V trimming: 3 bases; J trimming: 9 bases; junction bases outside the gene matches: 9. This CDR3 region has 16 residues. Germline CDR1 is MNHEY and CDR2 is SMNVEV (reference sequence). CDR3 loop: CASSLSSRTSGIEQFF. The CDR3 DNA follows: TGTGCCAGCAGTTTGTCTTCGAGGACTAGCGGGATTGAGCAGTTCTTC.

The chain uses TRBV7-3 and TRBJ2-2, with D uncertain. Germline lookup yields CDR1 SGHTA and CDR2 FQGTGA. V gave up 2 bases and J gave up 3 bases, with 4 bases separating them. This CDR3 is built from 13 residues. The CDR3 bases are TGTGCCAGCAGCTTAGTCGACACCGGGGAGCTGTTTTTT. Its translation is CASSLVDTGELFF.

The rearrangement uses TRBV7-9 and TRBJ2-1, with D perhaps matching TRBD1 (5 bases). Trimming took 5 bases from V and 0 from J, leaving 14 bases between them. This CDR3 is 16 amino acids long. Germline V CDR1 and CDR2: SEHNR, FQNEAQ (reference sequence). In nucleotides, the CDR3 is TGTGCCAGCAGCCGTGCGACAGCTAGCTCCTACAATGAGCAGTTCTTC. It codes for CASSRATASSYNEQFF.

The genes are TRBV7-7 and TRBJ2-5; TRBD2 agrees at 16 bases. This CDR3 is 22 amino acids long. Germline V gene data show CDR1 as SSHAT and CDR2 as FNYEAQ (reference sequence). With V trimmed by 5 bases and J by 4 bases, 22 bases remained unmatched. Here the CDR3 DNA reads TGTGCCAGCAGCCTCGGGCGGACCCAGGGGACTAGCGGGAGGGCCGCTTCAGAGACCCAGTACTTC. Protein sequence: CASSLGRTQGTSGRAASETQYF.

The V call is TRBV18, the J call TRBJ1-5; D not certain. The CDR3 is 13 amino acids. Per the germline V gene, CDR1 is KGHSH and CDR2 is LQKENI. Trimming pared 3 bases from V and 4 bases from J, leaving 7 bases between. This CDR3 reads CASSPAANQPQHF. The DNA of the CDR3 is TGTGCCAGCTCACCGGCCGCAAATCAGCCCCAGCATTTT. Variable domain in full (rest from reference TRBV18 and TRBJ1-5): NAGVMQNPRHLVRRRGQEARLRCSPMKGHSHVYWYRQLPEEGLKFMVYLQKENIIDESGMPKERFSAEFPKEGPSILRIQQVVRGDSAAYFCASSPAANQPQHFGDGTRLSIL.

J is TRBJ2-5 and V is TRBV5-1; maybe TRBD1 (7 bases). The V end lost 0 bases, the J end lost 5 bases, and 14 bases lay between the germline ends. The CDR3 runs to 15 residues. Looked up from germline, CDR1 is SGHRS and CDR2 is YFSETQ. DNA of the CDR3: TGCGCCAGCAGCTTGGCCGGAGGGGGCCGGGAGACCCAGTACTTC. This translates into CASSLAGGGRETQYF. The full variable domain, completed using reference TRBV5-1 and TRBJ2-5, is KAGVTQTPRYLIKTRGQQVTLSCSPISGHRSVSWYQQTPGQGLQFLFEYFSETQRNKGNFPGRFSGRQFSNSRSEMNVSTLELGDSALYLCASSLAGGGRETQYFGPGTRLLVL.

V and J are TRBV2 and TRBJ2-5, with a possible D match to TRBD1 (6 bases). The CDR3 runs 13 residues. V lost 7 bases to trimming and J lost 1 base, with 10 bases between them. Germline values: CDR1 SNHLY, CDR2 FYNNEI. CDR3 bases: TGTGCCAGCACAGCACAGGGCCAAGAGACCCAGTACTTC. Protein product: CASTAQGQETQYF.

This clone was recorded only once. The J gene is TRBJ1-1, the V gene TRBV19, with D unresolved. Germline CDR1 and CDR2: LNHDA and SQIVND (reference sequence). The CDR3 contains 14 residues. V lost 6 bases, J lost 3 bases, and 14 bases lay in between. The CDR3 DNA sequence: TGTGCCAGTAGCCTAGGACGGGAGGACACTGAAGCTTTCTTT. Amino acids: CASSLGREDTEAFF.

Here the CDR3 reads CASSPRGLSYEQYF. The CDR3 region has the DNA TGTGCCAGCAGTCCTCGAGGCCTTTCCTACGAGCAGTACTTC. The chain is built from TRBV28 and TRBJ2-7; D gene uncertain. The V and J ends lost 5 bases and 1 base respectively, with 12 bases between them. Germline-derived CDR1 and CDR2 are MDHEN and SYDVKM. This CDR3 is built from 14 residues. The full variable domain, with the rest looked up from reference TRBV28 and TRBJ2-7, is DVKVTQSSRYLVKRTGEKVFLECVQDMDHENMFWYRQDPGLGLRLIYFSYDVKMKEKGDIPEGYSVSREKKERFSLILESASTNQTSMYLCASSPRGLSYEQYFGPGTRLTVT.

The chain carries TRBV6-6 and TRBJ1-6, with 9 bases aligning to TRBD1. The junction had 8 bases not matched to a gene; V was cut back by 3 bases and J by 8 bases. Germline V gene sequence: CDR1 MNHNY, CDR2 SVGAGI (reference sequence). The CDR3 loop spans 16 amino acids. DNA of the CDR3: TGTGCCAGCAGTTATAGTTCGGGACAGGGCGATTCACCCCTCCACTTT. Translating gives CASSYSSGQGDSPLHF.

The CDR3 nucleotides read TGTGCCAGCAGCTTATGGGCACTGAGCAATCAGCCCCAGCATTTT. Protein sequence: CASSLWALSNQPQHF. V is TRBV7-3 and J is TRBJ1-5, with D uncertain. This CDR3 contains 15 residues. The germline CDR1 and CDR2 sequences are SGHTA and FQGTGA. Trimming removed 2 bases from V and 1 base from J, with 9 bases in between.